This TCR beta chain was recorded in a study of somatic mutations in cytotoxic T cells in rheumatoid arthritis. Across the study: Blood samples of 25 to 30 ml were drawn from patients (in EDTA) right after diagnosis and before any treatment.

In the study's own analysis: Matches to published virus-specific TCRB sequences were rare among patient CD8+ clones larger than 1%. TCRdb's copy holds only in-frame clones and misses some; the assay was immunoSEQ multiplex PCR. The DNA was the basis for D and trimming; V, J and clone size are from that table. Here the sample spans around 23,000 clones, approximately 80% being singletons. Germline V gene sequence: CDR1 LGHNA, CDR2 YSLEER. The CDR3 is made up of 16 amino acids. The V end lost 1 base, the J end lost 0 bases, and 9 bases lay between the germline ends. Study-level results: No correction for multiple comparisons was applied to the slight TRBV07 underrepresentation in rheumatoid arthritis patients. Clonality of CD8+ cells rose with age in rheumatoid arthritis patients but not healthy controls.

This clone was recorded a few times. Its antigen is not known. Sequenced input: CD8+ T cells sorted from blood. This sequence was found in an adult with rheumatoid arthritis. V is TRBV4-3 and J is TRBJ1-4; D unresolved. The CDR3 sequence is CASSQGTPTTNEKLFF. The CDR3 DNA reads as TGCGCCAGCAGCCAAGGCACGCCTACAACTAATGAAAAACTGTTTTTT.